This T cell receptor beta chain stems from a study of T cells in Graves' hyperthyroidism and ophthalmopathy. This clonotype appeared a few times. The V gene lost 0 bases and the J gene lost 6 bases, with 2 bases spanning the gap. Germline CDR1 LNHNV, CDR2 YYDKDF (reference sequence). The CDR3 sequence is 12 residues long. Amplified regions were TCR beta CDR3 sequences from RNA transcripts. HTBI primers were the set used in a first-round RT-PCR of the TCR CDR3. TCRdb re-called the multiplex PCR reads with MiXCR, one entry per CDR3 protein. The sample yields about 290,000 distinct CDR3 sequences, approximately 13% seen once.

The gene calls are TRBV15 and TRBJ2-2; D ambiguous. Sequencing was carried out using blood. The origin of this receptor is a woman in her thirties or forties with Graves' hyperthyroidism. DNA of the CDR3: TGTGCCACCAGCAGAGATTCCGGGGAGCTGTTTTTT. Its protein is CATSRDSGELFF.